Listed below are T cell receptor beta chains from one sample, sequenced in a study of blood T cell repertoires in COVID-19. The table came from immunoSEQ multiplex PCR; TCRdb's copy has only in-frame clones and leaves some out. The repertoire includes 250,000 to 300,000 clones, 65% to 90% of them detected once, and about a sixth sits in the top ten. Sequenced material: PBMCs or T cells enriched from blood (not recorded which). The receptor set was obtained from a man between 18 and 35 years old who had recovered from COVID-19. CDR3s include the opening cysteine and the closing phenylalanine or tryptophan. A D gene is named only where the DNA matches it firmly. Clone sizes are given selectively: once, few, many, or a class where the clone is expanded.

DNA: TGTGCCAGCAGTTTGTCTAGCGGGTTCTACAATGAGCAGTTCTTC
CDR3: CASSLSSGFYNEQFF
size: .
D: TRBD2
J: TRBJ2-1
V: TRBV27

DNA: TGCGCCAGCAGCCAAGGCGGGACAGGGGTACCAAATGAGCAGTTCTTC
CDR3: CASSQGGTGVPNEQFF
size: .
D: TRBD1
J: TRBJ2-1
V: TRBV4-1

DNA: TGTGCCAGTACAGGGGGCCTCTCCTATAATTCACCCCTCCACTTT
CDR3: CASTGGLSYNSPLHF
size: .
D: TRBD1
J: TRBJ1-6
V: TRBV27

DNA: TGTGCCAGCAGCCCGCAGGGGGCTGGGGCCTACAATGAGCAGTTCTTC
CDR3: CASSPQGAGAYNEQFF
size: .
D: TRBD1
J: TRBJ2-1
V: TRBV5-4

DNA: TGTGCCAGCAGTTCGCCAGCAACTAATGAAAAACTGTTTTTT
CDR3: CASSSPATNEKLFF
size: .
D: .
J: TRBJ1-4
V: TRBV2

DNA: TGTGCCAGCAGCAGAGACGGACTAGCGGGGCCCTACGAGCAGTACTTC
CDR3: CASSRDGLAGPYEQYF
size: .
D: TRBD2
J: TRBJ2-7
V: TRBV5-4

DNA: TGTGCCAGCGGCCTCCAGGGGGGACTGAACACTGAAGCTTTCTTT
CDR3: CASGLQGGLNTEAFF
size: .
D: TRBD1
J: TRBJ1-1
V: TRBV6-5

DNA: TGTGCCAGCAGTTACTCTGAAGGGACAGGCACAGATACGCAGTATTTT
CDR3: CASSYSEGTGTDTQYF
size: .
D: TRBD1
J: TRBJ2-3
V: TRBV6-5

DNA: TGCGCCAGCAGATACAGGGGCAGCACAGATACGCAGTATTTT
CDR3: CASRYRGSTDTQYF
size: .
D: TRBD1
J: TRBJ2-3
V: TRBV5-1

DNA: TGTGCCATCAGCGTCACTAGACAAGAGACCCAGTACTTC
CDR3: CAISVTRQETQYF
size: .
D: .
J: TRBJ2-5
V: TRBV10-3

DNA: TGTGCCAGCAGCCAAGACCCCCACAATTACATGAACACTGAAGCTTTCTTT
CDR3: CASSQDPHNYMNTEAFF
size: few
D: .
J: TRBJ1-1
V: TRBV3-1/TRBV3-2

DNA: TGTGCCAGCAGGGGGGGGTCAGATACGCAGTATTTT
CDR3: CASRGGSDTQYF
size: .
D: TRBD2
J: TRBJ2-3
V: TRBV9

DNA: TGCGCCAGCAGCGTCGGACTAGCGGTCCTTCAAGATACGCAGTATTTT
CDR3: CASSVGLAVLQDTQYF
size: .
D: TRBD2
J: TRBJ2-3
V: TRBV5-1

DNA: TGCGCCAGCAGCCAAGATCCAGCGAACACCGGGGAGCTGTTTTTT
CDR3: CASSQDPANTGELFF
size: .
D: .
J: TRBJ2-2
V: TRBV4-1

DNA: TGTGCCAGCACCCCAGTCCCGGGACTAGTCTCCTACAATGAGCAGTTCTTC
CDR3: CASTPVPGLVSYNEQFF
size: few
D: TRBD2
J: TRBJ2-1
V: TRBV6-2/TRBV6-3

DNA: TGTGCCAGTAGTACTATAGCGGGGGGGGCCGGGGAGCTGTTTTTT
CDR3: CASSTIAGGAGELFF
size: .
D: TRBD2
J: TRBJ2-2
V: TRBV19

DNA: TGTGCCAGCAAGGGACTAGCGGGAGATCATGAGCAGTTCTTC
CDR3: CASKGLAGDHEQFF
size: .
D: TRBD2
J: TRBJ2-1
V: TRBV2

DNA: TGCGCCAGCAGCTCCCGGGGGGACTATGGCTACACCTTC
CDR3: CASSSRGDYGYTF
size: .
D: .
J: TRBJ1-2
V: TRBV5-1

DNA: TGTGCCAGCAGTGGAATCGCCTCGGGGAGTGAAAAACTGTTTTTT
CDR3: CASSGIASGSEKLFF
size: .
D: .
J: TRBJ1-4
V: TRBV2

DNA: TGTGCCAGCAGATTACAGGGCCGTTGGGGAAACACCATATATTTT
CDR3: CASRLQGRWGNTIYF
size: once
D: .
J: TRBJ1-3
V: TRBV6-6

DNA: TGTGCTAGTGGAGCCGGGGTGGCGGGGTTAGGGTACAATGAGCAGTTCTTC
CDR3: CASGAGVAGLGYNEQFF
size: .
D: .
J: TRBJ2-1
V: TRBV12-5

DNA: TGTGCCAGCAGTTTGGAAGGGACTTCCTACGAGCAGTACTTC
CDR3: CASSLEGTSYEQYF
size: .
D: .
J: TRBJ2-7
V: TRBV27

DNA: TGCGCCAGCAGCTTGGTAGGGACAGGGGGCACAGAGCTGTTTTTT
CDR3: CASSLVGTGGTELFF
size: once
D: TRBD1
J: TRBJ2-2
V: TRBV5-1

DNA: TGTGCCAGCAGCCAAGTTCTCACTAGACGTCGAATACAAGAGACCCAGTACTTC
CDR3: CASSQVLTRRRIQETQYF
size: once
D: .
J: TRBJ2-5
V: TRBV3-1/TRBV3-2

DNA: TGCGCCAGCAGCTTGTTTAGCGTCGACGAGACCCAGTACTTC
CDR3: CASSLFSVDETQYF
size: .
D: .
J: TRBJ2-5
V: TRBV5-1

DNA: TGTGCCAGCAGTGAACCCCCTCGAAGCGGGGCTGGCTCCTACGAGCAGTACTTC
CDR3: CASSEPPRSGAGSYEQYF
size: .
D: TRBD2
J: TRBJ2-7
V: TRBV6-4

DNA: TGTGCCAGCAGTGGACAGAACACCGGGGAGCTGTTTTTT
CDR3: CASSGQNTGELFF
size: .
D: .
J: TRBJ2-2
V: TRBV2

DNA: TGCAGTGCTAGTCGGGCCGACAGGGGTCCTGACTATGGCTACACCTTC
CDR3: CSASRADRGPDYGYTF
size: .
D: TRBD1
J: TRBJ1-2
V: TRBV20-1

DNA: TGTGCCAGCAGCTTCCCGCCTCCGGCAGATACGCAGTATTTT
CDR3: CASSFPPPADTQYF
size: .
D: .
J: TRBJ2-3
V: TRBV27

DNA: TGTGCCAGCAGTGAAGAGGGGGAGGGTGGCTACACCTTC
CDR3: CASSEEGEGGYTF
size: .
D: .
J: TRBJ1-2
V: TRBV6-1

DNA: TGTGCCAGCAGTTTAACAGGGGTTTACGGCGAGCAGTACTTC
CDR3: CASSLTGVYGEQYF
size: few
D: TRBD1
J: TRBJ2-7
V: TRBV28

DNA: TGTGCCAGCAGTTACTGGAGGGCCGGGGAGGATGAAAAACTGTTTTTT
CDR3: CASSYWRAGEDEKLFF
size: .
D: .
J: TRBJ1-4
V: TRBV6-5

DNA: TGTGCCAGCGAAGGGCAGGGTGACTATGGCTACACCTTC
CDR3: CASEGQGDYGYTF
size: .
D: .
J: TRBJ1-2
V: TRBV3-1/TRBV3-2

DNA: TGCGCCAGCAGCCCGGGGACAGGGGGCAGGAGTCAGCCCCAGCATTTT
CDR3: CASSPGTGGRSQPQHF
size: .
D: TRBD1
J: TRBJ1-5
V: TRBV4-1

DNA: TGTGCCAGCAGTTTCTGGCGGGAGGGCCACGAGCAGTACTTC
CDR3: CASSFWREGHEQYF
size: .
D: TRBD2
J: TRBJ2-7
V: TRBV28

DNA: TGTGCCACCAGCAGAGATCGGGGGAGTCGGATCTATGGCTACACCTTC
CDR3: CATSRDRGSRIYGYTF
size: .
D: .
J: TRBJ1-2
V: TRBV15

DNA: TGTGCCAGCAGTTTATCCGGTGCCGGTGAAAAACTGTTTTTT
CDR3: CASSLSGAGEKLFF
size: .
D: .
J: TRBJ1-4
V: TRBV28

DNA: TGTGCCATCAGTTCAGCGAACTCTGGAAACACCATATATTTT
CDR3: CAISSANSGNTIYF
size: .
D: .
J: TRBJ1-3
V: TRBV10-3